Listed here is a single T cell receptor beta chain. Its antigen is not known. The CDR3 sequence is 16 residues long. Trimming removed 3 bases at V and 5 bases at J, with 18 bases between. The source of the sample is a study of T cell repertoires in cytomegalovirus infection. TCRdb re-derived calls from the reads in MiXCR, one entry per CDR3 protein. This sample has hundreds of thousands of distinct CDR3 sequences, with about two fifths found just once. General study points: Pooled public TCR beta family frequency picked out CMV carriers with the relevant HLA.

The source is a human donor in good health (CMV status not recorded). Some clones in this sample may be carry-over from other donors' samples. The chain has TRBV12-3 or TRBV12-4 and TRBJ2-3; D is undetermined. The sequences come from cultured PBMCs, collected from culture after CMV antigen stimulation. CDR3 region: CASSFFSGLGEDTQYF. CDR3 nucleotides: TGTGCCAGCAGTTTTTTCTCAGGCTTAGGTGAAGATACGCAGTATTTT.